Detailed here is one TCR beta chain. Method: immunoSEQ multiplex PCR; TCRdb's copy keeps in-frame clones and lacks some. The table includes some 74,000 clones, just under 95% detected once. These data originate in a study of T cell changes during pregnancy in multiple sclerosis. The CDR3 runs 17 residues. V shed 0 bases and J shed 5 bases, with 19 bases lying between them. The chain uses TRBV23-1 and TRBJ1-1; D gene uncertain. TRBV23-1 is sorted into the ORF group, with uncertain function. This sample comprised peripheral blood, obtained after pregnancy. The receptor's source is a female donor in good health, enrolled as a control in a pregnancy study. CDR3 loop: CASSQSQSRRRGTEAFF. The DNA of the CDR3 is TGCGCCAGCAGTCAATCGCAGTCTAGGCGAAGAGGGACTGAAGCTTTCTTT.